This T cell receptor (beta chain) came from a study of blood T cell repertoires in COVID-19. Overall study: Some COVID-19 samples were acute and others convalescent; all came from the United States, Italy and Spain.

The CDR3 extends over 16 amino acids. Losses at the gene ends were 8 bases for V and 1 base for J; bases not matched to a gene: 8. In germline, CDR1 is SQVTM, CDR2 ANQGSEA. Data came from immunoSEQ multiplex PCR; TCRdb stores just in-frame clones and leaves some out. The sample holds approximately 480,000 clones; 85% to 90% are singletons and the top ten take roughly 0.84%. This chain joins TRBV29-1 and TRBJ2-1; TRBD2 matches at 13 bases. The TCR originated in a man between 18 and 29 years old with COVID-19, enrolled during active disease. The sample taken for sequencing was peripheral blood. The CDR3 region is CSLWTSGGLSYNEQFF. CDR3 sequence (DNA): TGCAGCCTATGGACTAGCGGGGGTCTATCCTACAATGAGCAGTTCTTC.